Presented here are 29 T cell receptor beta chains from one specimen sequenced in a study of blood T cell repertoires in COVID-19. Sequencing used immunoSEQ multiplex PCR; TCRdb keeps in-frame clones, though not all of them. The table includes 90,000 to 120,000 clones, around 82% detected once. Material for sequencing was peripheral blood. The source is a human donor in a cohort sampled during active COVID-19.

The chain recombines TRBV6-2 or TRBV6-3 with TRBJ2-1; D is perhaps TRBD1 (5 bases). This CDR3 is 15 amino acids long. The V end was cut by 2 bases, the J end by 0 bases, with 8 bases between. Germline CDR1 and CDR2: MNHEY and SVGEGT. CDR3 bases: TGTGCCAGCAGTTACGGCAGGGTCTCCTACAATGAGCAGTTCTTC. It translates to CASSYGRVSYNEQFF.

The rearrangement joins TRBV7-2 to TRBJ1-3, with 11 bases matching TRBD1. The V and J ends lost 3 bases and 0 bases, in that order; junction bases with no gene match: 7. From germline, CDR1 is SGHTA and CDR2 FQGNSA. The CDR3 has 18 amino acids. CDR3 residues: CASSFRDRGSFSGNTIYF. For the CDR3, the DNA is TGTGCCAGCAGCTTCCGGGACAGGGGGTCATTCTCTGGAAACACCATATATTTT.

This clone was counted between two and nine times. The rearrangement joins TRBV2 to TRBJ1-2; D perhaps matches TRBD1 (5 bases). V was clipped by 5 bases and J by 8 bases, with 15 bases between them. This CDR3 contains 13 residues. Per the germline V gene, CDR1 is SNHLY and CDR2 is FYNNEI. The CDR3 coding sequence is TGTGCCAGCAGTCTTGAGGGCGGGGGAGGCTACACCTTC. Its protein is CASSLEGGGGYTF.

The rearrangement joins TRBV27 to TRBJ2-7; 9 positions match TRBD1. Trimming took 3 bases from V and 2 from J; bases not matched to a gene: 5. CDR3 length equals 15 residues. Germline CDR1 MNHEY, CDR2 SMNVEV (reference sequence). The CDR3 spells CASSFSGQGTYEQYF. The CDR3 DNA is TGTGCCAGCAGTTTTTCGGGACAGGGCACCTACGAGCAGTACTTC.

The rearrangement uses TRBV3-1 (or the pseudogene TRBV3-2) and TRBJ2-4, with D possibly being TRBD2 (5 bases). The CDR3 contains 15 residues. V was trimmed by 4 bases and J by 2 bases, leaving 12 bases between them. Per the germline V gene, CDR1 is LGHDT and CDR2 is YNNKEL (reference sequence). CDR3: CASSRGSIPKNIQYF. CDR3 bases: TGTGCCAGCAGCCGCGGGTCCATCCCCAAAAACATTCAGTACTTC.

This chain uses TRBV6-5 with TRBJ2-7, with TRBD1 matching 9 bases. The length of the CDR3 is 15 residues. Germline-derived CDR1 and CDR2 are MNHEY and SVGAGI. Trimming removed 5 bases from V and 3 bases from J; junction bases left unmatched: 8. The DNA of the CDR3 is TGTGCCAGCAGTCCTACAGGGGGCGGCGGCTACGAGCAGTACTTC. This codes for CASSPTGGGGYEQYF.

The rearrangement joins TRBV5-1 to TRBJ1-1, with D perhaps TRBD1 (6 bases). The CDR3 is made up of 16 amino acids. V was pared by 3 bases and J by 1 base, with 16 bases between. The germline V gene has CDR1 SGHRS and CDR2 YFSETQ. CDR3: CASSWGSGHKNTEAFF. DNA for the CDR3: TGCGCCAGCAGCTGGGGATCGGGACATAAGAACACTGAAGCTTTCTTT.

The rearrangement uses TRBV5-1 and TRBJ1-1; no clear D. The CDR3 runs to 14 residues. Trimming took off 0 bases at V and 0 bases at J, with 6 bases between the two ends. Germline CDR1 is SGHRS and CDR2 is YFSETQ. In DNA, the CDR3 is TGCGCCAGCAGCTTGGGACACATGAACACTGAAGCTTTCTTT. Translating it yields CASSLGHMNTEAFF.

The chain carries TRBV7-2 and TRBJ2-1; TRBD2 is a possible D gene (5 bases). Germline CDR1 SGHTA, CDR2 FQGNSA. The CDR3 runs 14 residues. V gave up 5 bases and J gave up 8 bases, with 16 bases separating them. This CDR3 is CASSPRGSFDEQFF. CDR3 nucleotides: TGTGCCAGCAGCCCCAGAGGGAGTTTCGATGAGCAGTTCTTC.

The rearrangement uses TRBV27 and TRBJ1-4; 7 positions agree with TRBD1. Germline trimming cut 3 bases from V and 8 bases from J; bases unmatched to any gene: 6. This CDR3 has 14 residues. Germline CDR1 is MNHEY and CDR2 is SMNVEV (reference sequence). Here the CDR3 DNA reads TGTGCCAGCAGTTTCAGGGGGATGGAGGAAAAACTGTTTTTT. It specifies CASSFRGMEEKLFF.

V gene TRBV5-5 combines with J gene TRBJ2-5; 7 positions match TRBD1. CDR1 is SGHKS, CDR2 YYEKEE, per germline (reference sequence). This CDR3 region has 16 residues. V dropped 3 bases and J dropped 5; count of bases not matched to a gene: 13. The CDR3 loop reads CASSSDRVYNTETQYF. The CDR3 nucleotides read TGTGCCAGCAGCTCCGACAGGGTCTACAACACCGAGACCCAGTACTTC.

CDR3 nucleotide sequence: TGTGCCAGCACAAGGGAGAGCGGGAGCGCAGATACGCAGTATTTT. Protein: CASTRESGSADTQYF. The chain recombines TRBV6-5 with TRBJ2-3; TRBD2 agrees at 8 bases. V lost 7 bases, J lost 4 bases, and 10 bases stayed unmatched. The V gene's germline CDR1 is MNHEY and CDR2 SVGAGI. The CDR3 is made up of 15 amino acids.

The CDR3 sequence is CASSERDRDTGDYEQYV. CDR3 coding DNA: TGTGCCAGCAGCGAGCGAGACAGAGACACCGGCGACTACGAGCAGTACGTC. V is TRBV2 and J is TRBJ2-7, with a possible D match to TRBD1 (5 bases). Germline V gene data show CDR1 as SNHLY and CDR2 as FYNNEI. The CDR3 totals 17 residues. Trimming pared 6 bases from V and 3 bases from J, leaving 24 bases between.

J is TRBJ2-1 and V is TRBV7-3; a possible D gene is TRBD2 (5 bases). The CDR3 sequence is 22 residues long. The V end lost 1 base, the J end lost 3 bases, and 31 bases lay between the germline ends. Looked up from germline, CDR1 is SGHTA and CDR2 is FQGTGA. The CDR3 is CASSLNKKVLFLRFRGYNEQFF. The DNA of the CDR3 is TGTGCCAGCAGCTTAAATAAGAAAGTTCTTTTTCTCAGGTTCCGGGGCTACAATGAGCAGTTCTTC.

The rearrangement joins TRBV7-3 to TRBJ2-3, with 9 bases fitting TRBD2. The V segment lost 8 bases and the J segment 1 base; nucleotides outside the gene matches: 10. Germline CDR1 SGHTA, CDR2 FQGTGA. There are 16 residues in the CDR3. CDR3 amino acids: CASLRSSGICTDTQYF. CDR3 sequence (DNA): TGTGCCAGCCTCCGGTCTAGCGGGATTTGCACAGATACGCAGTATTTT.

This clone appeared a single time. The chain's CDR3 is CASSPPPGGPQYV. The CDR3 nucleotides read TGTGCCAGCTCACCACCTCCAGGGGGCCCCCAGTACGTC. The chain combines TRBV18 with TRBJ2-7, with 8 positions matching TRBD1. The germline gives CDR1 KGHSH, CDR2 LQKENI. The CDR3 runs to 13 residues. With 0 bases clipped from V and 10 bases from J, the junction kept 5 bases outside the gene matches.

The V and J genes are TRBV12-3 or TRBV12-4 and TRBJ1-3; D is uncertain. Trimming pared 3 bases from V and 4 bases from J, leaving 7 bases between. The CDR3 consists of 13 residues. CDR3: CASSLARGNTIYF. The CDR3 region has the DNA TGTGCCAGCAGTTTGGCCAGAGGAAACACCATATATTTT.

The V and J genes are TRBV7-3 and TRBJ2-1; tentative D call: TRBD2 (6 bases). V was shortened by 5 bases and J by 0 bases, with 14 bases between the two germline ends. Germline loops: CDR1 SGHTA, CDR2 FQGTGA. This CDR3 is 16 amino acids long. CDR3 loop: CASSPRAGTSYNEQFF. The CDR3 coding sequence is TGTGCCAGCAGCCCTCGAGCGGGCACCTCCTACAATGAGCAGTTCTTC.

The chain joins TRBV4-3 to TRBJ1-4, with D perhaps TRBD1 (5 bases). The V end was cut by 0 bases, the J end by 2 bases, with 10 bases between. Germline loops: CDR1 LGHNA, CDR2 YSLEER. This CDR3 comprises 16 residues. CDR3: CASSQDLQGTNEKLFF. CDR3 nucleotide sequence: TGCGCCAGCAGCCAAGATTTGCAGGGTACTAATGAAAAACTGTTTTTT.

This clone was counted once. J is TRBJ2-1 and V is TRBV4-1; 15 positions agree with TRBD2. Trimming took 5 bases from V and 2 from J; bases not matched to a gene: 4. The CDR3 is 17 amino acids. CDR1 MGHRA and CDR2 YSYEKL come from the germline V gene. The CDR3 nucleotides are TGCGCCAGCAGCGAGGGACTAGCGGGAGGCGCCTACAATGAGCAGTTCTTC. It is translated as CASSEGLAGGAYNEQFF.

The rearrangement links TRBV2 to TRBJ2-5; D not certain. CDR3 length: 11 amino acids. Per germline, CDR1 SNHLY and CDR2 FYNNEI. V lost 6 bases, J lost 4 bases, and 6 bases lay in between. The CDR3 protein is CASRRVETQYF. In nucleotides, the CDR3 is TGTGCCAGCAGAAGAGTAGAGACCCAGTACTTC. The full variable domain, rest sourced from reference TRBV2 and TRBJ2-5, is EPEVTQTPSHQVTQMGQEVILRCVPISNHLYFYWYRQILGQKVEFLVSFYNNEISEKSEIFDDQFSVERPDGSNFTLKIRSTKLEDSAMYFCASRRVETQYFGPGTRLLVL.

The chain combines TRBV5-4 with TRBJ1-2; D not resolved. V was shortened by 2 bases and J by 0 bases, with 11 bases between the two germline ends. The CDR3 totals 15 residues. From germline, CDR1 is SGHNT and CDR2 YYREEE (reference sequence). The CDR3 bases are TGTGCCAGCAGCTTACTCGACAAGTCTAACTATGGCTACACCTTC. Protein product: CASSLLDKSNYGYTF.

The chain carries TRBV7-6 and TRBJ2-5; 10 bases are a match to TRBD2. Germline lookup yields CDR1 SGHVS and CDR2 FNYEAQ. This CDR3 spans 15 amino acids. The V and J ends lost 5 bases and 0 bases, in that order; junction bases with no gene match: 3. The DNA for the CDR3 is TGTGCCAGCAGCGCGGGACTAGCGCACCAAGAGACCCAGTACTTC. Translated, it gives CASSAGLAHQETQYF.

This clone showed up just a few times. The genes are TRBV28 and TRBJ2-5, with TRBD1 as a possible D gene (8 bases). Trimming removed 6 bases from V and 4 bases from J, with 18 bases in between. The V gene's germline CDR1 is MDHEN and CDR2 SYDVKM. The CDR3 covers 15 residues. The DNA of the CDR3 is TGTGCCAGCAGCCCTGGACAGGGAGGGTTAGAGACCCAGTACTTC. It codes for CASSPGQGGLETQYF.

J is TRBJ2-3 and V is TRBV24-1; unclear D gene. The CDR3 is 15 amino acids. Germline V gene data show CDR1 as KGHDR and CDR2 as SFDVKD. V lost 4 bases, J lost 4 bases, and 14 bases lay in between. The CDR3 loop is CATSEPNRAPDTQYF. Here the CDR3 DNA reads TGTGCCACCAGTGAGCCGAACAGAGCCCCAGATACGCAGTATTTT.

The chain couples TRBV7-8 to TRBJ2-5, with D maybe TRBD1 (6 bases). This CDR3 region has 14 residues. Germline CDR1 and CDR2: SGHVS and FQNEAQ. V lost 1 base and J lost 6, with 12 bases in between. CDR3 protein: CASSLDRARQTQYF. The CDR3 coding sequence is TGTGCCAGCAGCTTAGACAGGGCAAGGCAGACCCAGTACTTC.

The rearrangement uses TRBV5-5 and TRBJ2-1; 11 nucleotides agree with TRBD2. The CDR3 contains 15 residues. After removal of 4 bases from V and 10 bases from J, the junction contained 10 bases not matched to a gene. Germline lookup yields CDR1 SGHKS and CDR2 YYEKEE (reference sequence). CDR3 in DNA: TGTGCCAGCAGCGCCCCGGGACTAGCGGTAAGGGAGCAGTTCTTC. Translating it yields CASSAPGLAVREQFF.

V usage is TRBV9 and J usage is TRBJ2-1; 11 bases fit TRBD2. This CDR3 has 16 amino acids. Per germline, CDR1 SGDLS and CDR2 YYNGEE. V lost 1 base, J lost 8 bases, and 8 bases stayed unmatched. The CDR3 DNA sequence: TGTGCCAGCAGCGTACTTCTAGCGGGAGGATGGGATGAGCAGTTCTTC. This codes for CASSVLLAGGWDEQFF.

V is TRBV19 and J is TRBJ2-2; 12 bases fit TRBD2. The CDR3 has 15 amino acids. The junction had 3 bases not matched to a gene; V was cut back by 3 bases and J by 7 bases. CDR1 is LNHDA and CDR2 is SQIVND in the germline V gene (reference sequence). The DNA of the CDR3 is TGTGCCAGTAGTATGACTAGCGGGAGTGTCGGGGAGCTGTTTTTT. Protein: CASSMTSGSVGELFF.